This TCR beta chain was captured by sequencing in a study of tumor T cells in aggressive B-cell lymphoma. Germline assignment: CDR1 LNHDA and CDR2 SQIVND (reference sequence). V was trimmed by 3 bases and J by 7 bases, leaving 10 bases between them. CDR3 length: 13 residues. Data came from immunoSEQ multiplex PCR; TCRdb stores just in-frame clones and leaves some out. The data show some 500 clones, about 91% seen once. The material sequenced was tumor tissue. The clonotype comes from an adult with diffuse large B cell lymphoma. The chain has TRBV19 and TRBJ1-5; D may be TRBD1 (5 bases). The CDR3 protein is CASSMGGGQPQHF. The CDR3 DNA follows: TGTGCCAGTAGTATGGGGGGTGGGCAGCCCCAGCATTTT.